These 26 T cell receptor beta chains originate from one sample sequenced in a study of T cell repertoires in cytomegalovirus infection. MiXCR, run by TCRdb on the reads, gives a single entry per CDR3 protein. The data show fewer than 700,000 distinct CDR3 sequences, 24% seen once. Sequencing was carried out using CD8+ T cells from PBMCs. The receptors originated from a human donor in good health (CMV status not recorded). Some clones in this sample may be carry-over from other donors' samples.

This clonotype occurred a few times. A read error may account for a junction end that differs from germline. This chain connects TRBV7-7 to TRBJ2-5, with D hard to call. This CDR3 spans 14 amino acids. Germline V lookup: CDR1 SSHAT, CDR2 FNYEAQ (reference sequence). The CDR3 DNA reads TGTGCTAGCAGCTTAGAGGCGTCCTCTGAGACCCAGTACTTC. Its translation: CASSLEASSETQYF.

The V call is TRBV28, the J call TRBJ2-7; possible D gene TRBD2, 5 bases. The CDR3 consists of 13 residues. The germline V gene encodes CDR1 MDHEN and CDR2 SYDVKM. V gave up 7 bases and J gave up 6 bases, with 16 bases separating them. The CDR3, as DNA: TGTGCCAGCACCACCCTACGGGGAGCCGAGCAGTACGTC. Residues: CASTTLRGAEQYV.

This clonotype was counted at least ten times. The CDR3 protein is CASSTNRETQYF. The CDR3 DNA is TGTGCCAGCAGCACTAACCGGGAGACCCAGTACTTC. The J gene is TRBJ2-5, the V gene TRBV7-4; no clear D gene. Germline CDR1 and CDR2: SGHVT and SQSDAQ. CDR3 length: 12 amino acids. V was trimmed by 5 bases and J by 5 bases, leaving 9 bases between them. Drawing the rest from reference TRBV7-4 and TRBJ2-5, the complete variable domain is GAGVSQSPRYKVAKRGRDVALRCDSISGHVTLYWYRQTLGQGSEVLTYSQSDAQRDKSGRPSGRFSAERPERSVSTLKIQRTEQGDSAVYLCASSTNRETQYFGPGTRLLVL.

This clonotype was detected many times. The chain employs TRBV7-6 and TRBJ1-2; 8 bases are a match to TRBD1. Per the germline V gene, CDR1 is SGHVS and CDR2 is FNYEAQ. With 4 bases clipped from V and 0 bases from J, the junction kept 4 bases outside the gene matches. CDR3 length: 15 residues. This CDR3 is CASSSRTGTNYGYTF. The CDR3 bases are TGTGCCAGCAGCTCCAGGACAGGGACTAACTATGGCTACACCTTC.

The chain employs TRBV19 and TRBJ1-1, with TRBD1 matching 7 bases. The V gene's germline CDR1 is LNHDA and CDR2 SQIVND (reference sequence). The junction had 21 bases not matched to a gene; V was cut back by 7 bases and J by 1 base. CDR3 length equals 19 residues. The CDR3 region has the DNA TGTGCCAGTACCCTATACCCCCGACAGGGTATGGACCCGAACACTGAAGCTTTCTTT. Translated: CASTLYPRQGMDPNTEAFF.

This clonotype has at least ten counts. The V call is TRBV7-6, the J call TRBJ2-3, with D maybe TRBD2 (6 bases). The germline gives CDR1 SGHVS, CDR2 FNYEAQ. The CDR3 totals 16 residues. Deletions cut 4 bases from V and 0 bases from J, with 14 bases between. The CDR3 DNA follows: TGTGCCAGCAGCTATACTAGCAGCCTAAGCACAGATACGCAGTATTTT. This translates into CASSYTSSLSTDTQYF.

This clonotype showed up just a few times. V gene TRBV5-4 combines with J gene TRBJ1-2; no reliable D call. This CDR3 region has 12 residues. The germline V and J ends were trimmed by 4 bases and 7 bases, with 11 bases remaining between them. Germline V lookup: CDR1 SGHNT, CDR2 YYREEE (reference sequence). The CDR3 sequence is CASSGLNGGYTF. In DNA form, the CDR3 reads TGTGCCAGCAGCGGCCTAAACGGTGGCTACACCTTC.

This clonotype turned up a few times. The V gene is TRBV29-1, the J gene TRBJ1-1, with D maybe TRBD1 (6 bases). The CDR3 loop spans 12 amino acids. Trimming pared 5 bases from V and 4 bases from J, leaving 11 bases between. Germline V CDR1 and CDR2: SQVTM, ANQGSEA. In DNA form, the CDR3 reads TGCAGCGTTAACAGGGATGGCACTGAAGCTTTCTTT. Amino acid sequence: CSVNRDGTEAFF.

Of note for this clonotype: This may be a read error, as it is one base from a much larger clone. Since the CDR3 does not end with the conserved phenylalanine or tryptophan, this likely comes from a read error. The chain combines TRBV6-5 with TRBJ2-7; D possibly corresponds to TRBD1 (5 bases). The CDR3 covers 14 residues. The V end was cut by 0 bases, the J end by 5 bases, with 11 bases between. Germline assignment: CDR1 MNHEY and CDR2 SVGAGI. The CDR3 reads CASSYSAGIHEQYD. The CDR3 coding sequence is TGTGCCAGCAGTTACTCGGCAGGGATCCACGAGCAGTACGAC.

This clonotype came up many times. The chain recombines TRBV7-2 with TRBJ1-1, with unresolved D. The V end lost 3 bases, the J end lost 6 bases, and 8 bases lay between the germline ends. Germline V gives CDR1 SGHTA, CDR2 FQGNSA. The CDR3 is made up of 12 amino acids. CDR3 in DNA: TGTGCCAGCAGCTTTGTGGCCCCTGAAGCTTTCTTT. Translation gives CASSFVAPEAFF.

The chain is built from TRBV23-1 and TRBJ2-3; 7 positions agree with TRBD1. TRBV23-1 is treated as an ORF (open reading frame) with a function not yet certain. V dropped 6 bases and J dropped 4; count of bases not matched to a gene: 10. The CDR3 sequence is 15 residues long. CDR3 bases: TGCGCCAGCAGGCAGTCCGGGACAGAGTCAGATACGCAGTATTTT. Translating gives CASRQSGTESDTQYF.

This clonotype was picked up a small number of times. The CDR3 coding sequence is TGTGCCAGCAGCGTAGATACAGGAACCTACGAGCAGTACTTC. Protein: CASSVDTGTYEQYF. The V call is TRBV9, the J call TRBJ2-7; tentative D call: TRBD1 (5 bases). V was clipped by 0 bases and J by 2 bases, with 9 bases between them. The CDR3 extends over 14 amino acids. The V gene's germline CDR1 is SGDLS and CDR2 YYNGEE.

This chain links TRBV6-2 or TRBV6-3 with TRBJ2-1; 16 bases map to TRBD2. CDR3 length: 18 amino acids. V shed 5 bases, J shed 5 bases, and the junction held 9 bases outside the gene matches. Germline CDR1 reads MNHEY; CDR2 reads SVGEGT. Here the CDR3 reads CASSPGTSGGALNNEQFF. CDR3 in DNA: TGTGCCAGCAGTCCCGGGACTAGCGGGGGGGCGTTGAACAATGAGCAGTTCTTC.

This clonotype was seen more than once but under ten times. This chain connects TRBV27 to TRBJ2-2; the D call may be TRBD1 or TRBD2 (7 bases each). The CDR3 is made up of 14 amino acids. V gave up 8 bases and J gave up 5 bases, with 15 bases separating them. Germline V gives CDR1 MNHEY, CDR2 SMNVEV (reference sequence). In DNA, the CDR3 is TGTGCCAGCCTAAGCAGGGGGGGGACCGGGGAGCTGTTTTTT. It encodes CASLSRGGTGELFF.

This clonotype was recorded many times. V and J are TRBV4-1 and TRBJ2-5; D is possibly TRBD1 or TRBD2 (5 bases each). With 0 bases removed from V and 5 bases from J, the gap between germline ends came to 10 bases. CDR1 and CDR2 from the germline V gene are MGHRA and YSYEKL. CDR3 length: 14 residues. CDR3 region: CASSQDRGGETQYF. The CDR3 region has the DNA TGCGCCAGCAGCCAAGATAGGGGCGGGGAGACCCAGTACTTC.

In its sample, this clonotype was seen a few times. The V call is TRBV9, the J call TRBJ1-2, with TRBD1 as a possible D gene (6 bases). The CDR3 length is 15 residues. Looked up from germline, CDR1 is SGDLS and CDR2 is YYNGEE. Trimming removed 4 bases at V and 12 bases at J, with 25 bases between. The CDR3, as DNA: TGTGCCAGCAGCCCACGTGGGGACTACGGGGGCTCCGACACCTTC. Protein: CASSPRGDYGGSDTF.

This chain's CDR3 is CATSRRGVSYEQYF. The CDR3 DNA sequence: TGTGCCACCAGCAGACGAGGGGTTTCCTACGAGCAGTACTTC. This chain links TRBV15 with TRBJ2-7; D may be TRBD1 or TRBD2 (5 bases each). Germline-derived CDR1 and CDR2 are LNHNV and YYDKDF (reference sequence). V gave up 2 bases and J gave up 1 base, with 9 bases separating them. The CDR3 has 14 residues. Combining the CDR3 with reference TRBV15 and TRBJ2-7 gives the whole variable domain DAMVIQNPRYQVTQFGKPVTLSCSQTLNHNVMYWYQQKSSQAPKLLFHYYDKDFNNEADTPDNFQSRRPNTSFCFLDIRSPGLGDTAMYLCATSRRGVSYEQYFGPGTRLTVT.

Turning to this clonotype: A junction boundary mismatches the germline segment, possibly from a read error. J is TRBJ1-1 and V is TRBV7-9; D ambiguous. Per germline, CDR1 SEHNR and CDR2 FQNEAQ (reference sequence). The CDR3 totals 12 residues. This CDR3 is CVSSSTIAVAFF. The DNA of the CDR3 is TGTGTCAGCAGCTCGACAATAGCAGTAGCTTTCTTT.

This clonotype came up a few times. The chain employs TRBV6-2 or TRBV6-3 and TRBJ2-7; D unresolved. Germline V gives CDR1 MNHEY, CDR2 SVGEGT. This CDR3 is built from 13 residues. Trimming cost V 4 bases and J 3 bases, with 10 bases left between them. DNA for the CDR3: TGTGCCAGCAGTTCCGACGAGGACTACGAGCAGTACGTC. This gives the protein CASSSDEDYEQYV.

This clonotype was counted only a few times. V is TRBV4-1 and J is TRBJ2-2; TRBD2 matches at 8 bases. CDR3 length: 14 residues. Trimming cost V 4 bases and J 5 bases; bases outside gene matches: 3. Germline V gene lookup returns CDR1 MGHRA and CDR2 YSYEKL. In DNA form, the CDR3 reads TGCGCCAGCAGCCGGGGCGGGGGGACCGGGGAGCTGTTTTTT. This encodes CASSRGGGTGELFF.

This chain connects TRBV5-1 to TRBJ1-1, with a weak D call TRBD1 (5 bases). The germline V gene has CDR1 SGHRS and CDR2 YFSETQ. With 4 bases removed from V and 6 bases from J, the gap between germline ends came to 7 bases. The CDR3 covers 11 residues. This CDR3 reads CASSAGPEAFF. CDR3 nucleotides: TGCGCCAGCAGCGCGGGACCTGAAGCTTTCTTT.

This clonotype appeared many times. The V call is TRBV23-1, the J call TRBJ2-1; perhaps TRBD2 as D (6 bases). TRBV23-1 is marked as an open reading frame, function uncertain. Trimming shortened V by 6 bases and J by 2 bases, and 14 bases separated the two germline ends. CDR3 size: 15 residues. As DNA, the CDR3 is TGCGCCAGCAGCGCAGGAGGGCCCCCCTACAATGAGCAGTTCTTC. This codes for CASSAGGPPYNEQFF.

In its sample, this clonotype was seen a few times. This chain links TRBV29-1 with TRBJ2-3; the D call may be TRBD1 or TRBD2 (5 bases each). The CDR3 is 15 residues long. Per the germline V gene, CDR1 is SQVTM and CDR2 is ANQGSEA. V lost 7 bases to trimming and J lost 2 bases, with 19 bases between them. The CDR3 protein is CSADDGGTATDTQYF. CDR3 bases: TGCAGCGCCGACGACGGTGGGACCGCCACAGATACGCAGTATTTT.

The sample holds a few counts of this clonotype. V is TRBV6-2 or TRBV6-3 and J is TRBJ2-7, with unresolved D. The CDR3 has 15 amino acids. CDR1 and CDR2 from the germline V gene are MNHEY and SVGEGT. The V end lost 0 bases, the J end lost 3 bases, and 12 bases lay between the germline ends. CDR3 sequence: CASSYSRSGGYEQYV. In nucleotides, the CDR3 is TGTGCCAGCAGTTACTCCCGGTCAGGCGGCTACGAGCAGTACGTC.

The rearrangement links TRBV6-5 to TRBJ2-5; 9 bases are a match to TRBD2. V was clipped by 5 bases and J by 1 base; unmatched bases: 8. Germline V gene sequence: CDR1 MNHEY, CDR2 SVGAGI. CDR3 length equals 16 residues. For the CDR3, the DNA is TGTGCCAGCAGTCTGGGGACTAGCAGGGGCCAAGAGACCCAGTACTTC. Translating it yields CASSLGTSRGQETQYF.

This clonotype was counted at least ten times. This chain links TRBV12-3 or TRBV12-4 with TRBJ1-5, with D tentatively TRBD1 (5 bases). V lost 5 bases and J 9 bases, leaving 8 bases between the germline ends. This CDR3 has 11 amino acids. CDR3 nucleotides: TGTGCCAGCAGTGGGGGGTCGCCCCAGCATTTT. Translation gives CASSGGSPQHF.